These 4 T cell receptor beta chains share one sample of origin, sequenced in a study of CDR3 diversity in severe acne. TCRdb re-called the PCR reads with MiXCR, one entry per CDR3 protein. The sample holds roughly 100,000 distinct CDR3 sequences; roughly 51% are singletons and the top ten take approximately 13%. The sample taken for sequencing was blood. All receptors come from a male donor with acne.

The chain recombines TRBV28 with TRBJ1-1; D remains unclear. CDR3 length: 12 residues. Deletions cut 5 bases from V and 8 bases from J, with 12 bases between. The germline CDR1 and CDR2 sequences are MDHEN and SYDVKM. CDR3 sequence (DNA): TGTGCCAGCAGTCCCACAGTTAGGGAAGCTTTCTTT. Protein: CASSPTVREAFF. The whole variable domain, remainder taken from reference TRBV28 and TRBJ1-1, is DVKVTQSSRYLVKRTGEKVFLECVQDMDHENMFWYRQDPGLGLRLIYFSYDVKMKEKGDIPEGYSVSREKKERFSLILESASTNQTSMYLCASSPTVREAFFGQGTRLTVV.

This clonotype came up a few times. This chain joins TRBV19 and TRBJ1-5, with 7 bases lining up with TRBD1. Germline V gene data show CDR1 as LNHDA and CDR2 as SQIVND (reference sequence). This CDR3 region has 17 residues. The junction had 11 bases not matched to a gene; V was cut back by 6 bases and J by 0 bases. The CDR3: CASSLATGTISNQPQHF. For the CDR3, the DNA is TGTGCCAGTAGCTTAGCGACAGGGACGATTAGCAATCAGCCCCAGCATTTT.

The V and J genes are TRBV7-6 and TRBJ1-1, with TRBD1 identical over 7 bases. The junction had 5 bases not matched to a gene; V was cut back by 0 bases and J by 7 bases. Germline V CDR1 and CDR2: SGHVS, FNYEAQ. CDR3 size: 14 residues. The CDR3 region has the DNA TGTGCCAGCAGCTTAGCTCACAGGGGTGGTGAAGCTTTCTTT. This encodes CASSLAHRGGEAFF.

The chain combines TRBV6-5 with TRBJ2-7, with 14 bases aligning to TRBD2. Looked up from germline, CDR1 is MNHEY and CDR2 is SVGAGI. The junction had 16 bases not matched to a gene; V was cut back by 4 bases and J by 5 bases. The CDR3 runs 19 residues. CDR3 nucleotides: TGTGCCAGCAGTTCCGGGACTAGCGGGAGTGAATCGCGTCGCCACGAGCAGTACTTC. Protein sequence: CASSSGTSGSESRRHEQYF.